This T cell receptor beta chain comes out of a study of T cell responses to AZD1222 COVID-19 vaccine. Generated by immunoSEQ multiplex PCR, the TCRdb table keeps only in-frame clones and is missing some. The sample contains about 140,000 clones, about 90% of which appear only once. This CDR3 is 15 amino acids long. The ends lost 7 bases at V and 7 bases at J; junction bases unmatched: 11. Germline V gives CDR1 MNHEY, CDR2 SMNVEV (reference sequence). Remarks on this clone: Its target is unknown.

Study-level results: Spike-wide vaccine-associated CD4 TCRs dominated at 160-218 and 743-854. Donors were largely white British and mainly female; clonal diversity was possibly underestimated.

The genes are TRBV27 and TRBJ2-7; 12 nucleotides match TRBD1. The sample here was peripheral blood, taken on day 0 of AZD1222 vaccination. The receptor comes from an adult in good health. CDR3 bases: TGTGCCAGCACCCTCCGGGGGACAGGGGGCATGGAGCAGTACTTC. It translates to CASTLRGTGGMEQYF.